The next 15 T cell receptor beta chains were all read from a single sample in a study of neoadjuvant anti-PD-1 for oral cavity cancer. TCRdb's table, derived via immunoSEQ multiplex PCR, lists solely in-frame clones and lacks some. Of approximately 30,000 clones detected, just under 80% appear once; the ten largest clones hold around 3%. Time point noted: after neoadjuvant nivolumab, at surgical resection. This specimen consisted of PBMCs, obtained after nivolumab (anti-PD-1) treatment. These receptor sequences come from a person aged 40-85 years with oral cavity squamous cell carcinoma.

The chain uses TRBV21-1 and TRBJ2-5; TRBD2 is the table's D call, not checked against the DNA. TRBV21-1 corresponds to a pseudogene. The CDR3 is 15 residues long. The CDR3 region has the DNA TGTGCCAGCACCACAACCGGGGGAGAACAAGAGACCCAGTACTTC. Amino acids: CASTTTGGEQETQYF.

The CDR3 DNA reads as TGTGCCAGCAGTTCTATTCTGCGGGGGTTGAACACTGAAGCTTTCTTT. Its translation is CASSSILRGLNTEAFF. The V gene is TRBV27, the J gene TRBJ1-1; perhaps TRBD1 as D (5 bases). This CDR3 is 16 amino acids long. The germline V gene encodes CDR1 MNHEY and CDR2 SMNVEV (reference sequence). V was pared by 4 bases and J by 0 bases, with 15 bases between.

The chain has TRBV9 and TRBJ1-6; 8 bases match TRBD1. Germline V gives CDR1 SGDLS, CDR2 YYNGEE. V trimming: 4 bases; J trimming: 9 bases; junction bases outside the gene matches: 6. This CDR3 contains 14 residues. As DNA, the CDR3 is TGTGCCAGCAGCCCCGGACAGGGATTTTCACCCCTCCACTTT. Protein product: CASSPGQGFSPLHF.

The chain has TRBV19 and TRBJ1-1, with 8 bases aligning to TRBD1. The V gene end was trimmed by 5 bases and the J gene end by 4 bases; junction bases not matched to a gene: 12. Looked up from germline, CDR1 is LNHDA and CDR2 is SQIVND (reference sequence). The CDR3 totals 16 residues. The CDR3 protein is CASSPIRDRGGTEAFF. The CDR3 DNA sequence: TGTGCCAGTAGTCCAATCCGCGACAGGGGCGGCACTGAAGCTTTCTTT.

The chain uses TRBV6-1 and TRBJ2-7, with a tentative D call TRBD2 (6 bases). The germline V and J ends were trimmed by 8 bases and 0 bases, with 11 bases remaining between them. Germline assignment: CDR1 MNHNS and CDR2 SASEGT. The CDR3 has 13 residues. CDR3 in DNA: TGTGCCAGCGCCGGAGGGAACTCCTACGAGCAGTACTTC. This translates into CASAGGNSYEQYF.

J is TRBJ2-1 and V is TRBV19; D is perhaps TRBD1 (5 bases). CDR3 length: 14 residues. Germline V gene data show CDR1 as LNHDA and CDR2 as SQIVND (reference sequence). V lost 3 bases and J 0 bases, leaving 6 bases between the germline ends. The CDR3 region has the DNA TGTGCCAGTAGTATGGACACCTCCTACAATGAGCAGTTCTTC. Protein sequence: CASSMDTSYNEQFF.

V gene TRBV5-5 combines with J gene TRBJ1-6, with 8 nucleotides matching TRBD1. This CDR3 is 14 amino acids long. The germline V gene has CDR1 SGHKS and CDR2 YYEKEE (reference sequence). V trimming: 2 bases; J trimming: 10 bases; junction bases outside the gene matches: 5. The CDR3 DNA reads TGTGCCAGCAGCTTAGGACAGGGACTCTCACCCCTCCACTTT. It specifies CASSLGQGLSPLHF. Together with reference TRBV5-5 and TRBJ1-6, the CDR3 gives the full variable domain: DAGVTQSPTHLIKTRGQQVTLRCSPISGHKSVSWYQQVLGQGPQFIFQYYEKEERGRGNFPDRFSARQFPNYSSELNVNALLLGDSALYLCASSLGQGLSPLHFGNGTRLTVT.

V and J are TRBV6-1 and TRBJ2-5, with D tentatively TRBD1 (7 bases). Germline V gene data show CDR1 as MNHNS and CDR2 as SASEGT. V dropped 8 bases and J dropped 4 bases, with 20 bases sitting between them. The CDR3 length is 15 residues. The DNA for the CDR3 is TGTGCCAGCGTGACTAGACAGGGTACCGGAGAGACCCAGTACTTC. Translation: CASVTRQGTGETQYF.

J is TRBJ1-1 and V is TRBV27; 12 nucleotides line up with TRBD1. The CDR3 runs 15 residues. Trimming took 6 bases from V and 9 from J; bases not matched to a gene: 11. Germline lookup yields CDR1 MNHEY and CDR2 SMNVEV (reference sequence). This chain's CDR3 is CASSPTTRDRGQAFF. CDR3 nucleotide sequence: TGTGCCAGCAGCCCTACGACCAGGGACAGGGGGCAAGCTTTCTTT.

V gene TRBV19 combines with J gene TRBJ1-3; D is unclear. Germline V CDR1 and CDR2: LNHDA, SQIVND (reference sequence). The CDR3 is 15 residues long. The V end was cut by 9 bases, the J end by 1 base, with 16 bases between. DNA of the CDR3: TGTGCCAGCAGACGTCCCGGTTCTTCTGGAAACACCATATATTTT. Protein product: CASRRPGSSGNTIYF.

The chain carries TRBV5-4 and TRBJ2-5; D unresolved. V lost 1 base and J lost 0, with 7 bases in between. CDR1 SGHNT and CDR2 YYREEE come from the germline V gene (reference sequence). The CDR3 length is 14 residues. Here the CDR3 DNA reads TGTGCCAGCAGCTTGTTGACGGACCAAGAGACCCAGTACTTC. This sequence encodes CASSLLTDQETQYF.

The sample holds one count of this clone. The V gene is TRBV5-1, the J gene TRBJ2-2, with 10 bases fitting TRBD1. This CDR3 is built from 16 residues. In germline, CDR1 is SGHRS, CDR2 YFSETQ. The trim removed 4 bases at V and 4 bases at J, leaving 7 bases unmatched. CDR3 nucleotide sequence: TGCGCCAGCAGCACCCGGACAGGGGGTGGCACCGGGGAGCTGTTTTTT. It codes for CASSTRTGGGTGELFF.

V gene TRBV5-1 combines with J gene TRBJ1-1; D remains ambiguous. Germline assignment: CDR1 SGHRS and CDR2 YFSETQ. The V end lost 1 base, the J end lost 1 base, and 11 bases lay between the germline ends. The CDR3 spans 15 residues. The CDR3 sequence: CASSLSPPGNTEAFF. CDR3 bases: TGCGCCAGCAGCTTGAGTCCTCCGGGGAACACTGAAGCTTTCTTT.

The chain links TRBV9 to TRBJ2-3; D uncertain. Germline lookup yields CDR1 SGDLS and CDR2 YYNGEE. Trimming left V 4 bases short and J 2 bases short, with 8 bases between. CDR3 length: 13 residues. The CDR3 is CASSPANTDTQYF. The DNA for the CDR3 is TGTGCCAGCAGCCCGGCTAACACAGATACGCAGTATTTT.

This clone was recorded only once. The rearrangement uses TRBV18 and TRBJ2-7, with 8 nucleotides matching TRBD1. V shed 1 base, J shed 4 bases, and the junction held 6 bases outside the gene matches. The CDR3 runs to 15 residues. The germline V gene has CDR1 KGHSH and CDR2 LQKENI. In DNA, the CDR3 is TGTGCCAGCTCACCACTCAGACAGGGGACGTACGAGCAGTACTTC. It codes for CASSPLRQGTYEQYF.